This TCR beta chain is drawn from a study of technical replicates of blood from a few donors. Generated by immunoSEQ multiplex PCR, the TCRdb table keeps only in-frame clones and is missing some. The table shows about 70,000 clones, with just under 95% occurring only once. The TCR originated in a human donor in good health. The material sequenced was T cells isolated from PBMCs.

CDR3 sequence (DNA): TGTGCCAGCAGTTACGACGGCTCGGGGAGCTATGGCTACACCTTC. Translating gives CASSYDGSGSYGYTF. V is TRBV6-5 and J is TRBJ1-2, with unresolved D. Germline-derived CDR1 and CDR2 are MNHEY and SVGAGI. The CDR3 covers 15 residues. V lost 2 bases to trimming and J lost 4 bases, with 14 bases between them.